This T cell receptor beta chain originates from a study of CD8 T cells in Susac syndrome. While CD8+ and CD4+ T cells were isolated negatively, TEMRA cells were enriched by FACS. V shed 1 base and J 3 bases; nucleotides not matched to a gene: 7. Germline values: CDR1 LGHNA, CDR2 YSLEER. The CDR3 has 17 residues. Turning to this clonotype: Its antigen is unidentified.

The RNA input was about 0.5 to 1 ug, and it was reverse transcribed with random hexamers. Across 54 Vbeta and 13 Jbeta, immunoSEQ multiplex PCR amplified TCR beta CDR3. TCRdb called the immunoSEQ multiplex PCR reads again in MiXCR, with one record for every CDR3 protein. The data hold fewer than 90,000 distinct CDR3 sequences, with 90% to 95% observed a single time. Whole-study findings and limits: Total CD8+ repertoires held more than 15 Susac-specific public clones, while CD8+ TEMRA repertoires held a few.

The sequencing sample was made of CD8+ T cells from PBMCs. The V call is TRBV4-3, the J call TRBJ2-1, with 9 bases matching TRBD2. This TCR derives from a human donor with Susac syndrome. CDR3 coding DNA: TGCGCCAGCAGCCAAGGTACCCTAGCGGGATACTACAATGAGCAGTTCTTC. This codes for CASSQGTLAGYYNEQFF.